These 5 T cell receptor beta chains share one sample of origin, sequenced in a study of T cell changes during pregnancy in multiple sclerosis. TCRdb keeps only in-frame clones here, not all; method: immunoSEQ multiplex PCR. The sample records approximately 30,000 clones, roughly 86% being singletons. This material consisted of CD8+ T cells from peripheral blood mononuclear cells, taken in the second trimester of pregnancy. These receptors all stem from a female donor with multiple sclerosis, enrolled in a pregnancy study.

This clone has just one count. The V gene is TRBV9, the J gene TRBJ2-7; weak D call: TRBD2 (6 bases). This CDR3 region has 14 residues. Germline CDR1 is SGDLS and CDR2 is YYNGEE. Trimming removed 1 base from V and 3 bases from J, with 11 bases in between. CDR3 DNA: TGTGCCAGCAGCGTAAGTACGGGGGACTACGAGCAGTACTTC. Residues: CASSVSTGDYEQYF.

This sequence joins TRBV4-1 and TRBJ2-2; no definite D call. V lost 1 base to trimming and J lost 0 bases, with 3 bases between them. From germline, CDR1 is MGHRA and CDR2 YSYEKL. The CDR3 has 14 amino acids. The CDR3 loop reads CASSQGANTGELFF. CDR3 coding DNA: TGCGCCAGCAGCCAAGGAGCGAACACCGGGGAGCTGTTTTTT.

J is TRBJ2-1 and V is TRBV4-2; 10 bases match TRBD2. The CDR3 contains 15 residues. CDR1 is LGHNA, CDR2 YNFKEQ, per germline. Trimming at V came to 0 bases and at J to 8 bases, leaving 4 bases not matched to a gene. The CDR3: CASSQEAGGPDEQFF. For the CDR3, the DNA is TGTGCCAGCAGCCAAGAAGCGGGGGGGCCGGATGAGCAGTTCTTC.

The chain carries TRBV6-6 and TRBJ2-3; possibly TRBD2 for D (7 bases). V lost 7 bases and J lost 3, with 20 bases in between. Germline CDR1 is MNHNY and CDR2 is SVGAGI (reference sequence). The CDR3 length is 16 residues. CDR3 loop: CASKGGGGRKTDTQYF. Written as DNA, the CDR3 is TGTGCCAGCAAGGGGGGGGGCGGGCGGAAGACAGATACGCAGTATTTT.

This clone was found a few times. The chain links TRBV7-9 to TRBJ2-2, with no clear D. The CDR3 is 13 amino acids. V lost 1 base and J 10 bases, leaving 10 bases between the germline ends. Germline CDR1 reads SEHNR; CDR2 reads FQNEAQ (reference sequence). CDR3 protein: CASSLDPSPELFF. CDR3 sequence (DNA): TGTGCCAGCAGCTTAGATCCGTCTCCGGAGCTGTTTTTT.